This entry describes one T cell receptor beta chain. This specimen belongs to a study of shared clonotypes between healthy human individuals. Assay runs were performed at deep level. Measured with immunoSEQ multiplex PCR; TCRdb has only the in-frame clones, and not every one. The sample holds roughly 1,100,000 clones; approximately 68% are singletons and the top ten take around 1.5%. Researchers partitioned CD4+ cells into CD45RA+ naive and CD45RA-negative memory subsets. Trimming shortened V by 9 bases and J by 6 bases, and 20 bases separated the two germline ends. Looked up from germline, CDR1 is MRHNA and CDR2 is SNTAGT. The CDR3 length is 14 residues.

Material for sequencing was memory CD4+ T cells sorted from blood. Indicated subset: CD45RA-negative fraction. The V call is TRBV6-4, the J call TRBJ1-2; D ambiguous. This receptor was obtained from a man aged 18 to 35 in good health. CDR3 protein: CARRSYGRQNGYTF. CDR3 coding DNA: TGTGCCAGACGATCTTATGGGCGGCAGAATGGCTACACCTTC.